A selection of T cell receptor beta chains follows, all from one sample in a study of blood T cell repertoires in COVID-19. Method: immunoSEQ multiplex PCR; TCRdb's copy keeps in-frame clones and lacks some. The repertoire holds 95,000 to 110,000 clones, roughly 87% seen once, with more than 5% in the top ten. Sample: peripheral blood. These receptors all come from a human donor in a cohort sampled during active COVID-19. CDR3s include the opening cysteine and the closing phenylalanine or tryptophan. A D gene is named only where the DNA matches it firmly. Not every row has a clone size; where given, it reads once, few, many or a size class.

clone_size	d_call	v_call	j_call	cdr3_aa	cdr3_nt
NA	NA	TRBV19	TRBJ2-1	CASSISYRPDNEQFF	TGTGCCAGTAGTATAAGTTACAGGCCCGACAATGAGCAGTTCTTC
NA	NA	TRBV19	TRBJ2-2	CASSIISGMAGELFF	TGTGCCAGTAGTATAATCTCGGGAATGGCCGGGGAGCTGTTTTTT
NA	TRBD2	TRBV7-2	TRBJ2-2	CASRHGTSGGTTGELFF	TGTGCCAGCAGACACGGGACTAGCGGGGGCACTACCGGGGAGCTGTTTTTT
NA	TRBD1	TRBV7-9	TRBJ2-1	CASSLVGQGVSFF	TGTGCCAGCAGCTTAGTAGGACAGGGGGTGTCGTTCTTC
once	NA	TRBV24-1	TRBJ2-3	CATSDPTLTDTQYF	TGTGCCACCAGTGATCCTACTCTCACAGATACGCAGTATTTT
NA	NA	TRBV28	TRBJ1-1	CASRTTGLNTEAFF	TGTGCCAGCAGAACCACAGGGTTGAACACTGAAGCTTTCTTT
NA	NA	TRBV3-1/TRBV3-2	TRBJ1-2	CASSPKMWGDYGYTF	TGTGCCAGCAGCCCGAAGATGTGGGGCGACTATGGCTACACCTTC
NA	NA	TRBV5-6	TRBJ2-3	CASSTGRIRDTQYF	TGTGCCAGCAGCACAGGAAGGATTCGAGATACGCAGTATTTT
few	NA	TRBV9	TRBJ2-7	CASSVTGNSYEQYF	TGTGCCAGCAGCGTAACGGGGAACTCCTACGAGCAGTACTTC
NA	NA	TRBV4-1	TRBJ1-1	CASSPSGTENTEAFF	TGCGCCAGCAGCCCTAGCGGGACGGAGAACACTGAAGCTTTCTTT